One sample yielded the 11 T cell receptor beta chains listed below, sequenced in a study of blood T cells in healthy people across ages. Then a second PCR, running roughly 7 to 11 cycles, was carried out with a sample-barcoded 5' primer and a J-beta primer mix. Each CDR3 protein is one row after TCRdb ran MiXCR on the 5' RACE reads. The repertoire consists of about 1.4 million distinct CDR3 sequences, with around 59% occurring once and the leading ten covering over 5%. Sample: blood. The receptors were gathered from a man aged 18 to 30 in good health.

This clonotype has just one count. The CDR3 is CASTWGAGVLSYNEQFF. The CDR3 region has the DNA TGTGCCAGCACCTGGGGGGCGGGGGTGCTCTCCTACAATGAGCAGTTCTTC. The chain joins TRBV12-3 or TRBV12-4 to TRBJ2-1; a possible D gene is TRBD2 (7 bases). The V end lost 7 bases, the J end lost 0 bases, and 19 bases lay between the germline ends. This CDR3 has 17 residues.

The chain employs TRBV6-5 and TRBJ1-2; 9 positions match TRBD1. Germline values: CDR1 MNHEY, CDR2 SVGAGI. This CDR3 is built from 17 residues. Losses at the gene ends were 1 base for V and 7 bases for J; bases not matched to a gene: 13. The DNA for the CDR3 is TGTGCCAGCAGTTACTTGGGACAGGGAGAAGGTGGGGTTGGCTACACCTTC. Amino acid sequence: CASSYLGQGEGGVGYTF.

The chain's CDR3 is CASSPRSVTSTDTQYF. For the CDR3, the DNA is TGTGCCAGCAGTCCCCGTTCTGTCACCAGCACAGATACGCAGTATTTT. The chain combines TRBV28 with TRBJ2-3; D unclear. The V end was cut by 5 bases, the J end by 0 bases, with 15 bases between. CDR1 and CDR2 (germline): MDHEN, SYDVKM. The length of the CDR3 is 16 residues.

The chain carries TRBV4-3 and TRBJ1-2; 7 bases match TRBD1. V shed 0 bases and J 4 bases; nucleotides not matched to a gene: 8. The germline CDR1 and CDR2 sequences are LGHNA and YSLEER. This CDR3 region has 16 residues. CDR3 protein: CASSQDLKGAVYGYTF. In nucleotides, the CDR3 is TGCGCCAGCAGCCAAGATCTCAAGGGGGCGGTCTATGGCTACACCTTC.

The table lists this clonotype with a few counts. CDR3 sequence: CSSLEPGYEGQYF. The CDR3 DNA reads TGCAGCTCTTTAGAACCGGGATACGAGGGGCAGTACTTC. The V and J genes are TRBV29-1 and TRBJ2-5; D may correspond to TRBD1 or TRBD2 (5 bases each). CDR3 length: 13 amino acids. The ends were cut back, 8 bases at V and 11 bases at J, with 24 bases in the middle. Germline loops: CDR1 SQVTM, CDR2 ANQGSEA.

A few counts support this clonotype. This could be a read error, since a much larger clone is one nucleotide away. V gene TRBV10-3 combines with J gene TRBJ2-7; D unresolved. Germline V gives CDR1 ENHRY, CDR2 SYGVKD. The V end lost 6 bases, the J end lost 3 bases, and 9 bases lay between the germline ends. The CDR3 covers 12 residues. CDR3 DNA: TGTGCCATCAGGGGGTCAGGCTACGAGCAGTACTTC. It codes for CAIRGSGYEQYF.

This chain uses TRBV13 with TRBJ1-1; 8 bases align to TRBD1. V was pared by 4 bases and J by 6 bases, with 10 bases of the junction left unmatched. The CDR3 loop spans 15 amino acids. The germline V gene encodes CDR1 PRHDT and CDR2 FYEKMQ (reference sequence). DNA of the CDR3: TGTGCCAGCAGCTCCCCTGGACAGGGAAAATCTGAAGCTTTCTTT. Its protein product is CASSSPGQGKSEAFF.

This clonotype showed up just once. V and J are TRBV4-1 and TRBJ2-5; 16 bases align to TRBD2. TRBJ2-7 matches the DNA end more closely, so the J call is doubtful. Germline V gene lookup returns CDR1 MGHRA and CDR2 YSYEKL. The CDR3 loop spans 18 amino acids. The CDR3 protein is CASSQEGLAGGDLYEQYF. CDR3 nucleotides: TGCGCCAGCAGCCAAGAGGGACTAGCGGGGGGGGACCTCTACGAGCAGTACTTC.

This clonotype came up a few times. This chain links TRBV29-1 with TRBJ2-5, with 9 nucleotides matching TRBD1. The J call may be faulty, since TRBJ2-7 better matches the DNA end. The CDR3 length is 15 residues. Germline V gene data show CDR1 as SQVTM and CDR2 as ANQGSEA. CDR3 protein: CSVEDRTGDSNEQYF. CDR3 bases: TGCAGCGTTGAAGATCGGACAGGGGATAGCAACGAGCAGTACTTC.

This chain uses TRBV6-6 with TRBJ2-3; perhaps TRBD1 as D (6 bases). The V and J ends lost 8 bases and 0 bases respectively, with 15 bases between them. The CDR3 has 15 amino acids. In germline, CDR1 is MNHNY, CDR2 SVGAGI (reference sequence). The CDR3 DNA reads as TGTGCCAGCGGATCTTCAGGGGCTAGCACAGATACGCAGTATTTT. Protein product: CASGSSGASTDTQYF.

This chain joins TRBV12-3 or TRBV12-4 and TRBJ2-7; 9 nucleotides match TRBD1. The DNA end is more similar to TRBJ2-4, so the J call may be wrong. The CDR3 runs to 13 residues. CDR3 sequence reads: CASSGTGQNIQYF. The CDR3 bases are TGTGCCAGCAGTGGGACAGGGCAGAACATTCAGTACTTC.